This entry lists 18 T cell receptor beta chains sequenced from one sample in a study of molecular identifiers for immune sequencing clone quantification. One entry per CDR3 protein results from TCRdb running MiXCR on the PCR reads. This sample has around 480,000 distinct CDR3 sequences, with 20% to 25% found just once. Sequenced material: naive CD8+ T cells from blood, with Jurkat cell RNA spiked in. Indicated subset: FACS-sorted CD8+CD4-CCR7+CD45RA+ naive T cells. The receptors were sampled from a human donor in good health. Some libraries in this study had Jurkat cell RNA spiked in.

V and J are TRBV19 and TRBJ1-5; D uncertain. V lost 5 bases and J lost 1, with 12 bases in between. CDR1 and CDR2 from the germline V gene are LNHDA and SQIVND (reference sequence). The CDR3 length is 15 residues. The CDR3 DNA is TGTGCCAGTAGTGTTGGAGGGTTCAGCAATCAGCCCCAGCATTTT. Amino acid sequence: CASSVGGFSNQPQHF.

The chain combines TRBV9 with TRBJ2-7; 7 positions agree with TRBD1. Germline V CDR1 and CDR2: SGDLS, YYNGEE. The CDR3 spans 14 residues. CDR3 sequence reads: CASCPWDSSYEQYF. The CDR3 nucleotides are TGTGCTAGCTGCCCATGGGACAGCTCCTACGAGCAGTACTTC.

In its sample, this clonotype was seen once. This rearrangement joins TRBV29-1 to TRBJ2-1; tentatively, D is TRBD1 (5 bases). CDR1 is SQVTM, CDR2 ANQGSEA, per germline. The CDR3 covers 13 residues. V was cut by 0 bases and J by 3 bases, with 6 bases left in between. This CDR3 reads CSVEDQGYNEQFF. Here the CDR3 DNA reads TGCAGCGTTGAAGACCAGGGCTACAATGAGCAGTTCTTC.

The rearrangement uses TRBV10-3 and TRBJ2-7, with 9 bases fitting TRBD1. In germline, CDR1 is ENHRY, CDR2 SYGVKD. This CDR3 is built from 16 residues. The J segment lost 6 bases and the V segment lost 3 bases, leaving 12 bases of the junction unmatched. The DNA for the CDR3 is TGTGCCATCAGTGATGCCCCACAGGGGGCCCCACCCGAGCAGTACTTC. Translating gives CAISDAPQGAPPEQYF.

The CDR3 protein is CASSEDRLNTGELFF. The CDR3 nucleotides are TGTGCCAGCAGCGAGGACAGGCTGAACACCGGGGAGCTGTTTTTT. The V gene is TRBV9, the J gene TRBJ2-2, with TRBD1 matching over 7 bases. V gave up 3 bases and J gave up 1 base; unmatched junction bases: 3. CDR3 size: 15 residues. Germline CDR1 reads SGDLS; CDR2 reads YYNGEE.

In its sample, this clonotype was seen a few times. This chain joins TRBV7-9 and TRBJ1-6; a possible D gene is TRBD1 (6 bases). The V end lost 4 bases, the J end lost 7 bases, and 14 bases lay between the germline ends. This CDR3 comprises 15 residues. CDR1 and CDR2 (germline): SEHNR, FQNEAQ (reference sequence). Here the CDR3 reads CASSSRGVRNSPLHF. In nucleotides, the CDR3 is TGTGCCAGCAGCTCCAGGGGCGTGAGGAATTCACCCCTCCACTTT.

The chain has TRBV7-6 and TRBJ1-4; no firm D call. The CDR3 spans 16 residues. Germline-derived CDR1 and CDR2 are SGHVS and FNYEAQ. V lost 0 bases, J lost 5 bases, and 13 bases lay in between. CDR3 in amino acids: CASSLAVGDQNEKLFF. The CDR3 DNA follows: TGTGCCAGCAGCTTAGCGGTCGGAGATCAGAATGAAAAACTGTTTTTT. The complete variable domain, with remaining parts taken from reference TRBV7-6 and TRBJ1-4, reads GAGVSQSPRYKVTKRGQDVALRCDPISGHVSLYWYRQALGQGPEFLTYFNYEAQQDKSGLPNDRFSAERPEGSISTLTIQRTEQRDSAMYRCASSLAVGDQNEKLFFGSGTQLSVL.

This clonotype occurred many times. The genes are TRBV2 and TRBJ2-1; 9 positions match TRBD1. The junction had 7 bases not matched to a gene; V was cut back by 6 bases and J by 4 bases. Germline CDR1 and CDR2: SNHLY and FYNNEI. CDR3 length: 15 residues. CDR3 protein: CASRPDRGIYNEQFF. Here the CDR3 DNA reads TGTGCCAGCAGACCAGACAGGGGGATATACAATGAGCAGTTCTTC.

To note about this clonotype: Likely a read error: the CDR3 ends without its conserved phenylalanine or tryptophan. The chain combines TRBV7-9 with TRBJ2-3, with TRBD1 identical over 7 bases. This CDR3 has 16 amino acids. Germline V gene data show CDR1 as SEHNR and CDR2 as FQNEAQ (reference sequence). The trim removed 2 bases at V and 4 bases at J, leaving 9 bases unmatched. CDR3 amino acids: CASSLMTGISADTQYL. CDR3 bases: TGTGCCAGCAGCTTAATGACAGGGATTAGCGCAGATACGCAGTATCTT.

In this sample, this clonotype turned up many times. The chain links TRBV20-1 to TRBJ2-7; the D gene is possibly TRBD1 (6 bases). The CDR3 loop spans 14 amino acids. Trimming removed 3 bases from V and 1 base from J, with 13 bases in between. The germline V gene encodes CDR1 DFQATT and CDR2 SNEGSKA (reference sequence). The chain's CDR3 is CSASRGRGSYEQYF. In nucleotides, the CDR3 is TGCAGTGCTAGTAGAGGCAGGGGATCCTACGAGCAGTACTTC.

This clonotype was counted a few times. The V and J genes are TRBV15 and TRBJ2-7; 8 positions match TRBD2. Germline V gene lookup returns CDR1 LNHNV and CDR2 YYDKDF (reference sequence). CDR3 length: 16 amino acids. V was pared by 4 bases and J by 4 bases, with 12 bases of the junction left unmatched. The DNA of the CDR3 is TGTGCCACCAGCACCATCCATACGGGGGGGAGGTACGAGCAGTACTTC. This codes for CATSTIHTGGRYEQYF. The complete variable domain, with remaining parts taken from reference TRBV15 and TRBJ2-7, reads DAMVIQNPRYQVTQFGKPVTLSCSQTLNHNVMYWYQQKSSQAPKLLFHYYDKDFNNEADTPDNFQSRRPNTSFCFLDIRSPGLGDTAMYLCATSTIHTGGRYEQYFGPGTRLTVT.

The J gene is TRBJ2-2, the V gene TRBV27, with D perhaps TRBD1 or TRBD2 (5 bases each). V was cut by 2 bases and J by 4 bases, with 14 bases left in between. This CDR3 contains 16 residues. CDR1 and CDR2 from the germline V gene are MNHEY and SMNVEV (reference sequence). CDR3 sequence: CASSLRGPASTGELFF. DNA for the CDR3: TGTGCCAGCAGTTTAAGGGGACCCGCCAGCACCGGGGAGCTGTTTTTT.

This clonotype was seen a handful of times. V usage is TRBV19 and J usage is TRBJ2-2; D possibly matches TRBD1 or TRBD2 (5 bases each). The CDR3 is 15 amino acids. Germline CDR1 and CDR2: LNHDA and SQIVND (reference sequence). Trimming removed 1 base from V and 7 bases from J, with 13 bases in between. CDR3 bases: TGTGCCAGTAGTATAGTCGAGGGGTTGTTCGGGGAGCTGTTTTTT. It yields the protein CASSIVEGLFGELFF.

This clonotype was counted at least ten times. This chain connects TRBV10-3 to TRBJ1-1; tentatively, D is TRBD1 (5 bases). Germline V gives CDR1 ENHRY, CDR2 SYGVKD. Trimming removed 0 bases at V and 0 bases at J, with 11 bases between. The CDR3 sequence is 16 residues long. The CDR3 protein is CAISESLVGVNTEAFF. CDR3 sequence (DNA): TGTGCCATCAGTGAGTCGCTTGTGGGGGTGAACACTGAAGCTTTCTTT.

This clonotype was seen repeatedly, ten times or more. The chain recombines TRBV29-1 with TRBJ2-2; tentatively, D is TRBD1 (5 bases). The ends were cut back, 3 bases at V and 6 bases at J, with 11 bases in the middle. The CDR3 has 13 amino acids. CDR1 SQVTM and CDR2 ANQGSEA come from the germline V gene. The DNA for the CDR3 is TGCAGCGTTGAGGCAGGGATACCCGGGGAGCTGTTTTTT. Its protein is CSVEAGIPGELFF.

This clonotype is a singleton in its sample. This chain links TRBV3-1 with TRBJ2-2, with 7 bases lining up with TRBD2. After removal of 0 bases from V and 0 bases from J, the junction contained 10 bases not matched to a gene. The CDR3 spans 19 residues. Germline V gene data show CDR1 as LGHDT and CDR2 as YNNKEL (reference sequence). The DNA of the CDR3 is TGTGCCAGCAGCCAAGAGGGGTGGGGGGGAGGTCCGAACACCGGGGAGCTGTTTTTT. It is translated as CASSQEGWGGGPNTGELFF.

This clonotype was found many times. This rearrangement joins TRBV20-1 to TRBJ2-5, with TRBD1 matching over 10 bases. CDR3 size: 16 residues. Germline CDR1 DFQATT, CDR2 SNEGSKA (reference sequence). The V segment lost 5 bases and the J segment 5 bases; nucleotides outside the gene matches: 14. The DNA of the CDR3 is TGCAGTGCTTCCCAACAGGGACAGGGGTTCGTCGAGACCCAGTACTTC. Residues: CSASQQGQGFVETQYF.

V and J are TRBV4-1 and TRBJ1-2, with unresolved D. Germline values: CDR1 MGHRA, CDR2 YSYEKL. The ends were cut back, 0 bases at V and 8 bases at J, with 19 bases in the middle. CDR3 length: 16 amino acids. The CDR3 sequence is CASSQEGRLNYEGYTF. CDR3 nucleotide sequence: TGCGCCAGCAGCCAAGAAGGACGGTTGAATTATGAGGGCTACACCTTC.